The 22 T cell receptor beta chains below come from one sample, sequenced in a study of cytomegalovirus exposure and HLA in healthy donors. Primers included in the PCR were 60 Vbeta and 13 Jbeta primers. Here immunoSEQ multiplex PCR was the method, and the copy in TCRdb shows in-frame clones only, minus some. The data hold around 100,000 clones, with roughly 75% observed a single time. The specimen was PBMCs. The receptors shown here come from a male donor in good health and CMV-seropositive.

The chain couples TRBV4-1 to TRBJ1-3; a weak D match, TRBD1 (6 bases). With 2 bases removed from V and 0 bases from J, the gap between germline ends came to 17 bases. Germline V gives CDR1 MGHRA, CDR2 YSYEKL. The CDR3 contains 18 residues. The CDR3 DNA reads as TGCGCCAGCAGCCAACAAACCGGGACACCGGTCTCTGGAAACACCATATATTTT. Translation: CASSQQTGTPVSGNTIYF.

CDR3 sequence: CASRRDRVNQPQHF. The CDR3 DNA reads TGTGCCAGCAGACGGGACAGGGTCAATCAGCCCCAGCATTTT. This rearrangement joins TRBV6-5 to TRBJ1-5; 9 bases are a match to TRBD1. This CDR3 contains 14 residues. CDR1 and CDR2 (germline): MNHEY, SVGAGI. V trimming: 6 bases; J trimming: 3 bases; junction bases outside the gene matches: 3.

The CDR3 nucleotides read TGTGCCAGCAGCTTGTCGGGGTTTGGCTACACCTTC. This sequence encodes CASSLSGFGYTF. The J gene is TRBJ1-2, the V gene TRBV5-4; D unresolved. Trimming left V 1 base short and J 7 bases short, with 8 bases between. From germline, CDR1 is SGHNT and CDR2 YYREEE (reference sequence). The CDR3 runs 12 residues.

The V and J genes are TRBV6-6 and TRBJ2-1; 10 bases map to TRBD2. This CDR3 is 15 amino acids long. Germline assignment: CDR1 MNHNY and CDR2 SVGAGI (reference sequence). After removal of 2 bases from V and 6 bases from J, the junction contained 4 bases not matched to a gene. The CDR3 sequence: CASSYGTSEGNEQFF. The CDR3 coding sequence is TGTGCCAGCAGTTACGGGACTAGCGAGGGCAATGAGCAGTTCTTC.

This rearrangement joins TRBV19 to TRBJ2-5; 8 positions match TRBD2. The J call could be wrong; TRBJ2-7 is a better fit for the DNA end. CDR3 length: 14 amino acids. Germline loops: CDR1 LNHDA, CDR2 SQIVND (reference sequence). The CDR3 loop reads CASSSPGLVDEQYF. The CDR3 coding sequence is TGTGCCAGTAGTTCTCCGGGACTAGTCGACGAGCAGTACTTC.

The gene calls are TRBV5-1 and TRBJ2-1, with 10 bases matching TRBD1. The germline V gene encodes CDR1 SGHRS and CDR2 YFSETQ. V gave up 4 bases and J gave up 6 bases; unmatched junction bases: 7. This CDR3 comprises 15 residues. The CDR3 sequence: CASSITGTGVNEQFF. The DNA of the CDR3 is TGCGCCAGCAGCATCACCGGGACAGGGGTCAATGAGCAGTTCTTC.

A single count supports this clone. The rearrangement uses TRBV6-5 and TRBJ1-1, with D unclear. V was clipped by 0 bases and J by 1 base, with 9 bases between them. There are 15 residues in the CDR3. The germline V gene has CDR1 MNHEY and CDR2 SVGAGI. This CDR3 reads CASSYSIGGNTEAFF. CDR3 nucleotides: TGTGCCAGCAGTTACTCGATTGGCGGGAACACTGAAGCTTTCTTT.

This clone has just one count. The V and J genes are TRBV9 and TRBJ1-2; 9 positions agree with TRBD1. Germline trimming cut 0 bases from V and 11 bases from J; bases unmatched to any gene: 11. The CDR3 totals 15 residues. In germline, CDR1 is SGDLS, CDR2 YYNGEE. DNA for the CDR3: TGTGCCAGCAGCGTAGGCGACAGGGGGGTTTTTATTTACACCTTC. Amino acids: CASSVGDRGVFIYTF.

J is TRBJ2-1 and V is TRBV7-2, with 8 bases that match TRBD1. The CDR3 covers 15 residues. Germline lookup yields CDR1 SGHTA and CDR2 FQGNSA. V gave up 5 bases and J gave up 4 bases; unmatched junction bases: 7. The chain's CDR3 is CASSPFQGAYNEQFF. Here the CDR3 DNA reads TGTGCCAGCAGCCCCTTCCAGGGGGCATACAATGAGCAGTTCTTC.

The chain recombines TRBV2 with TRBJ2-2, with D possibly matching TRBD1 (5 bases). This CDR3 is built from 14 residues. In germline, CDR1 is SNHLY, CDR2 FYNNEI. V was shortened by 0 bases and J by 8 bases, with 10 bases between the two germline ends. CDR3 sequence (DNA): TGTGCCAGCAGTGAAGCGAACAGGTTGGGGGAGCTGTTTTTT. This codes for CASSEANRLGELFF.

This clone came up a few times. This rearrangement joins TRBV5-1 to TRBJ2-3; tentatively, D is TRBD2 (7 bases). Germline CDR1 is SGHRS and CDR2 is YFSETQ. The V end lost 0 bases, the J end lost 5 bases, and 16 bases lay between the germline ends. This CDR3 comprises 16 residues. The CDR3 DNA reads as TGCGCCAGCAGCTTGGGTAACGAGGGGGGGCAAGATACGCAGTATTTT. Residues: CASSLGNEGGQDTQYF.

The chain uses TRBV6-5 and TRBJ1-2, with 9 nucleotides matching TRBD1. This CDR3 has 15 residues. In germline, CDR1 is MNHEY, CDR2 SVGAGI. V lost 4 bases and J lost 2; bases outside the gene matches: 5. The CDR3 region has the DNA TGTGCCAGCAGTTCCAACAGGGGGCGAAACTATGGCTACACCTTC. This translates into CASSSNRGRNYGYTF.

This clone was counted between two and nine times. The chain links TRBV5-4 to TRBJ2-3; D perhaps matches TRBD1 (5 bases). The ends were cut back, 4 bases at V and 0 bases at J, with 12 bases in the middle. The germline gives CDR1 SGHNT, CDR2 YYREEE (reference sequence). The CDR3 has 15 residues. The CDR3 protein is CASSTKQDSTDTQYF. The CDR3 DNA sequence: TGTGCCAGCAGCACGAAACAGGACAGCACAGATACGCAGTATTTT.

The chain links TRBV7-9 to TRBJ2-1; 7 bases align to TRBD1. The ends lost 6 bases at V and 6 bases at J; junction bases unmatched: 5. This CDR3 is 13 amino acids long. Germline V gives CDR1 SEHNR, CDR2 FQNEAQ (reference sequence). The chain's CDR3 is CASRSDRFNEQFF. CDR3 bases: TGTGCCAGCAGGTCGGACAGGTTCAATGAGCAGTTCTTC.

This sequence joins TRBV6-6 and TRBJ1-6; no definite D call. V shed 2 bases and J shed 8 bases, with 7 bases lying between them. CDR1 MNHNY and CDR2 SVGAGI come from the germline V gene (reference sequence). This CDR3 comprises 13 residues. The CDR3 region is CASSYNLYSPLHF. CDR3 bases: TGTGCCAGCAGTTACAACTTGTATTCACCCCTCCACTTT.

The chain links TRBV7-6 to TRBJ2-1, with D possibly matching TRBD2 (5 bases). The CDR3 extends over 13 amino acids. The V end was cut by 5 bases, the J end by 10 bases, with 15 bases between. CDR1 is SGHVS and CDR2 is FNYEAQ in the germline V gene. CDR3 coding DNA: TGTGCCAGCAGCCCGGCAGCGGCTGGCGAGCAGTTCTTC. Translating it yields CASSPAAAGEQFF.

The genes are TRBV9 and TRBJ2-1; the match to TRBD2 covers 7 bases. Looked up from germline, CDR1 is SGDLS and CDR2 is YYNGEE. Unmatched junction bases numbered 6, after V lost 3 bases and J lost 3 bases. This CDR3 has 15 residues. The DNA of the CDR3 is TGTGCCAGCAGCGCTCGGGGGGACTACTACAATGAGCAGTTCTTC. Translating it yields CASSARGDYYNEQFF.

This clone was counted a few times. The V gene is TRBV7-2, the J gene TRBJ2-4; possibly TRBD1 for D (6 bases). The V end lost 3 bases, the J end lost 2 bases, and 23 bases lay between the germline ends. The CDR3 has 19 amino acids. CDR1 and CDR2 (germline): SGHTA, FQGNSA. CDR3 sequence (DNA): TGTGCCAGCAGCTTGAACGGGGTTCAGGGGCGTGGGACCAAAAACATTCAGTACTTC. It translates to CASSLNGVQGRGTKNIQYF.

The DNA of the CDR3 is TGTGCCACCAGCAGAGATCGGTGGGGCCGGGGCACAGATACGCAGTATTTT. Amino acids: CATSRDRWGRGTDTQYF. The chain recombines TRBV15 with TRBJ2-3; a weak D match, TRBD1 (5 bases). Germline V gene sequence: CDR1 LNHNV, CDR2 YYDKDF (reference sequence). With 0 bases removed from V and 1 base from J, the gap between germline ends came to 14 bases. The CDR3 consists of 17 residues.

The rearrangement uses TRBV21-1 and TRBJ1-2; the table names TRBD1, a call not compared with the DNA. TRBV21-1 is an annotated pseudogene. The CDR3 has 16 amino acids. CDR3: CASSNNTGTGPYGYTF. CDR3 bases: TGTGCCAGCAGCAATAACACCGGGACAGGGCCCTATGGCTACACCTTC.

V usage is TRBV7-8 and J usage is TRBJ2-7; 9 positions match TRBD1. Trimming took 4 bases from V and 4 from J; bases not matched to a gene: 11. The CDR3 sequence is 16 residues long. Germline V gives CDR1 SGHVS, CDR2 FQNEAQ. This chain's CDR3 is CASSSSTGTGLYEQYF. CDR3 DNA: TGTGCCAGCAGCTCATCCACCGGGACAGGGCTTTACGAGCAGTACTTC.

This chain joins TRBV9 and TRBJ1-1; D possibly corresponds to TRBD1 (5 bases). Germline V gene sequence: CDR1 SGDLS, CDR2 YYNGEE. CDR3 length: 13 amino acids. V shed 2 bases and J shed 7 bases, with 12 bases lying between them. CDR3 loop: CASSVLPGIEAFF. Written as DNA, the CDR3 is TGTGCCAGCAGCGTTTTACCAGGGATTGAAGCTTTCTTT.